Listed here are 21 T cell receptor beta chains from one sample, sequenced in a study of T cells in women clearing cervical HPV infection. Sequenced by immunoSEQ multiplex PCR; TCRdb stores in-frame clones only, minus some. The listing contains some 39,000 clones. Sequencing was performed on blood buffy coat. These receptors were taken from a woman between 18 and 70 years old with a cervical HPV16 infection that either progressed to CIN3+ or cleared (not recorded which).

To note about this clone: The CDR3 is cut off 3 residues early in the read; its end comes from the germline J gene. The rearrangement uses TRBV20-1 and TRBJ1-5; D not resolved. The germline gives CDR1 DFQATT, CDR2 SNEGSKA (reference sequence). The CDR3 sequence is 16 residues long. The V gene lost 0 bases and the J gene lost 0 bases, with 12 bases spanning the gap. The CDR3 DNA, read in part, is TGCAGTGCTAGAGATCATACGGGGTCTAGCAATCAGCCC. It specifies CSARDHTGSSNQP. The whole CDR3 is CSARDHTGSSNQPQHF.

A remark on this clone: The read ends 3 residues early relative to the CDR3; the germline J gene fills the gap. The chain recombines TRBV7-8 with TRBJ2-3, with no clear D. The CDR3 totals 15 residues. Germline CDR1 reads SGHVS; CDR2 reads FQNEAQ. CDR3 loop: CASSLGRIAQETQYF. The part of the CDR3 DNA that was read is TGTGCCAGCAGCTTAGGCCGTATAGCACAAGAGACG. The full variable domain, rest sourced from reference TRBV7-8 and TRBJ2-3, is GAGVSQSPRYKVAKRGQDVALRCDPISGHVSLFWYQQALGQGPEFLTYFQNEAQLDKSGLPSDRFFAERPEGSVSTLKIQRTQQEDSAVYLCASSLGRIAQETQYFGPGTRLTVL.

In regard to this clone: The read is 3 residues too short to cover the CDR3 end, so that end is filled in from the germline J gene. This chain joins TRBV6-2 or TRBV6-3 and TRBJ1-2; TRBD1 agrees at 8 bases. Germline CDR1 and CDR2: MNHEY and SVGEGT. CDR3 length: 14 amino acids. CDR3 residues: CASSSRDRRYDYTF. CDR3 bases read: TGTGCCAGCAGTTCCCGGGACAGGCGTTACGAC.

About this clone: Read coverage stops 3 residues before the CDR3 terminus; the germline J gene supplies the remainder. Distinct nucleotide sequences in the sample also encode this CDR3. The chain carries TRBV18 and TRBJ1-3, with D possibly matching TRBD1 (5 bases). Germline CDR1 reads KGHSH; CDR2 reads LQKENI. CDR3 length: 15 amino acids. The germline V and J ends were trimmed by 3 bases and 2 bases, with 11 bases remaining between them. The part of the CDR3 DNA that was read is TGTGCCAGCTCACCGAAGACAGCGACTGGAAACACC. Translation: CASSPKTATGNT. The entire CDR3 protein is CASSPKTATGNTIYF.

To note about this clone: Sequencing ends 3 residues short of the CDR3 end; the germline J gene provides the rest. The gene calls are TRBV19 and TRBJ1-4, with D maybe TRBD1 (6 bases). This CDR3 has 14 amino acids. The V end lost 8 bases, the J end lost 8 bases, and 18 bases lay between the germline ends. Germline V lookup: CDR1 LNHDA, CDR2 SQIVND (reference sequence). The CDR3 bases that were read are TGTGCCAGTGCCGCTACACAGGGTATGGAAAAA. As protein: CASAATQGMEK. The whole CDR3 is CASAATQGMEKLFF.

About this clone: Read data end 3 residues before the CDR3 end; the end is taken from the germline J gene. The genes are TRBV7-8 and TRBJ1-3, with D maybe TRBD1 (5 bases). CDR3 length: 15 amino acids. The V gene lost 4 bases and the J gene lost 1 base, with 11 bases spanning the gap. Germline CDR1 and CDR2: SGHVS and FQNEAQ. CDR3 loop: CASSSDSPSGNTIYF. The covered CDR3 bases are TGTGCCAGCAGCTCCGACAGCCCTTCTGGAAACACC.

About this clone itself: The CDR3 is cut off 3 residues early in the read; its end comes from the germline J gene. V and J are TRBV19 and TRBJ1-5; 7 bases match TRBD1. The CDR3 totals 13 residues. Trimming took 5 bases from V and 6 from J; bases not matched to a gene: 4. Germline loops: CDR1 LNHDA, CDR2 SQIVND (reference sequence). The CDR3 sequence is CASSADRVQPQHF. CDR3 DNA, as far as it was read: TGTGCCAGTAGTGCTGACAGGGTTCAGCCC.

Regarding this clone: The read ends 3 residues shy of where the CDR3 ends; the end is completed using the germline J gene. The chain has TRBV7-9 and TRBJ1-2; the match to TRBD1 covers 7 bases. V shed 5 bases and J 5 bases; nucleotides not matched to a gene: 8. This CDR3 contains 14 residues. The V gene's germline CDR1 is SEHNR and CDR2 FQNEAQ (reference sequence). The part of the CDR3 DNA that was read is TGTGCCAGCAGCGCCGGGGGACAGCCTTATGGC. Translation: CASSAGGQPYG. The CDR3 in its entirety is CASSAGGQPYGYTF.

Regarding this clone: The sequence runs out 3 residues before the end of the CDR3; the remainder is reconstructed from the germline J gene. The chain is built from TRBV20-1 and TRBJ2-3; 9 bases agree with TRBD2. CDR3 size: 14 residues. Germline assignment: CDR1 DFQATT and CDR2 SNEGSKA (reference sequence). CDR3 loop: CSACSGGELETQYF. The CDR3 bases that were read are TGCAGTGCTTGTAGCGGGGGTGAGCTCGAGACG.

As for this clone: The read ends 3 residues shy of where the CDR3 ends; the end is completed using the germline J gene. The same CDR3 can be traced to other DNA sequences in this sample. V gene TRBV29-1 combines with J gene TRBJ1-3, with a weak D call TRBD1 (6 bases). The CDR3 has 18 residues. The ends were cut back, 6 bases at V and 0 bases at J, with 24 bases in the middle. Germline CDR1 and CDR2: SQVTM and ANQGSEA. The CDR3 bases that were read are TGCAGCGTCGCCGGAGGGGCAGGGGATCCTAGCTCTGGAAACACC. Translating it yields CSVAGGAGDPSSGNT. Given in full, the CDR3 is CSVAGGAGDPSSGNTIYF.

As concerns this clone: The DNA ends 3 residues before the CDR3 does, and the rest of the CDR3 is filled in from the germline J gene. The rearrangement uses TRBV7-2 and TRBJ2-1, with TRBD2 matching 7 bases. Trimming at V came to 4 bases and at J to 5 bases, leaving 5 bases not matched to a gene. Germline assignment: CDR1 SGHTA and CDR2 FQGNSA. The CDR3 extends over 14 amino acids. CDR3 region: CASSSMGGNNEQFF. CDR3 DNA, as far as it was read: TGTGCCAGCAGCTCCATGGGGGGGAACAATGAG.

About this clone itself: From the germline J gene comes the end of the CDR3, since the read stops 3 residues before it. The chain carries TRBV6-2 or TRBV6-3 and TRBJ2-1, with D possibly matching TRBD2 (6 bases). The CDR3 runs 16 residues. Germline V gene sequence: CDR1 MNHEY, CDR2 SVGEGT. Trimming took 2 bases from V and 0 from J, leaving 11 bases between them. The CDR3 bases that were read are TGTGCCAGCAGTTACCCTGTCGGGGGCTCCTACAATGAG. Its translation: CASSYPVGGSYNE. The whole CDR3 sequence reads CASSYPVGGSYNEQFF.

This chain's CDR3 is CSARVLTSLNEQFF. The sequenced part of the CDR3 DNA is TGCAGTGCTAGAGTTCTGACTAGCTTAAATGAG. The V call is TRBV20-1, the J call TRBJ2-1; TRBD2 aligns across 7 bases. The CDR3 end falls 3 residues outside the read, so it is completed with the germline J gene. The CDR3 runs to 14 residues. Germline lookup yields CDR1 DFQATT and CDR2 SNEGSKA (reference sequence). After removal of 1 base from V and 7 bases from J, the junction contained 7 bases not matched to a gene.

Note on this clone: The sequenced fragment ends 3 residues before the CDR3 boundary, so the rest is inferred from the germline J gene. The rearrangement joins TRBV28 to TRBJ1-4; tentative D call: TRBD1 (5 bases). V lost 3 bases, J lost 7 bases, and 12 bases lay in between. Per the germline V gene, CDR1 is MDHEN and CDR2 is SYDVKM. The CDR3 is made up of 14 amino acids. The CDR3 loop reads CASSFEGLGEKLFF. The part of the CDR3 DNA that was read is TGTGCCAGCAGTTTTGAGGGACTGGGTGAAAAA.

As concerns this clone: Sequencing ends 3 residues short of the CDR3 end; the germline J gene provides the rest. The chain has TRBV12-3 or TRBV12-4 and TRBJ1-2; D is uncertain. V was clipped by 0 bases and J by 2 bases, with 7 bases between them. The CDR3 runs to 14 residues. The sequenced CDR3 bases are TGTGCCAGCAGTTTAGCTCTACAGAACTATGGC. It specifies CASSLALQNYG. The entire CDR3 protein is CASSLALQNYGYTF.

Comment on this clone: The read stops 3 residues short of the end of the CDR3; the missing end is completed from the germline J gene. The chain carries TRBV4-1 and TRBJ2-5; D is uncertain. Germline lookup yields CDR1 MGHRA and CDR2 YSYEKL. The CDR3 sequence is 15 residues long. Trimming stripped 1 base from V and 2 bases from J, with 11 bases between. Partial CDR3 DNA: TGCGCCAGCAGCCAAGCAGGCTACCGACAAGAGACC. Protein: CASSQAGYRQET. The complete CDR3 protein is CASSQAGYRQETQYF.

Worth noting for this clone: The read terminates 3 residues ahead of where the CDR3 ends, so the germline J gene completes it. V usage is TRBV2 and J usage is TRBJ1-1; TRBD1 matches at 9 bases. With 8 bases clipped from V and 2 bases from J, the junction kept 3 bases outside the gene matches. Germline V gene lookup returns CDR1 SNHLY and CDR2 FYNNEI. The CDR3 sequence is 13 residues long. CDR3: CASGTGTNTEAFF. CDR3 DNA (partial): TGTGCCAGCGGGACAGGGACTAACACTGAA.

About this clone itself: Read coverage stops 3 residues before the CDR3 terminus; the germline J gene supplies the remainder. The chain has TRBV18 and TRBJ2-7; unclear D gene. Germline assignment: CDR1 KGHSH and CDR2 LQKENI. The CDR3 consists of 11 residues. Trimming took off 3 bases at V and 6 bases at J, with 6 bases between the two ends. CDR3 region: CASSPLPEQYF. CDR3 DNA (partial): TGTGCCAGCTCACCCCTACCCGAG.

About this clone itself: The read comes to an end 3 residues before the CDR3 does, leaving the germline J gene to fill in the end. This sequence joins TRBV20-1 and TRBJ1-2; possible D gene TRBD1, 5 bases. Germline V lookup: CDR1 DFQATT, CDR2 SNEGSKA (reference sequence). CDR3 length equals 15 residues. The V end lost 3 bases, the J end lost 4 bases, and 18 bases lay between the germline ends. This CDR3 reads CSASDLIQGGYGYTF. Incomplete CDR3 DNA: TGCAGTGCTAGCGACCTGATCCAGGGTGGCTATGGC.

Partial CDR3 DNA: TGTGCCAGCAGCCCCCGGGACAGGCCTTGGGAGACC. It codes for CASSPRDRPWET. The complete CDR3 reads CASSPRDRPWETQYF. This chain joins TRBV14 and TRBJ2-5, with 8 bases that match TRBD1. The CDR3 is cut off 3 residues early in the read; its end comes from the germline J gene. Germline V gene data show CDR1 as SGHDN and CDR2 as FVKESK. V trimming: 4 bases; J trimming: 5 bases; junction bases outside the gene matches: 9. The CDR3 length is 15 residues.

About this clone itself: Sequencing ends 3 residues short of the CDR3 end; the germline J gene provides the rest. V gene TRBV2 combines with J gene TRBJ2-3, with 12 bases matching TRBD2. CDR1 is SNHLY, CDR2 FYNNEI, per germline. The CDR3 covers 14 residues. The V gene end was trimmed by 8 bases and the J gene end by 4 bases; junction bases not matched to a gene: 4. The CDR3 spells CASSSGGGADTQYF. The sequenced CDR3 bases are TGTGCCAGCTCTAGCGGGGGGGGCGCAGATACG. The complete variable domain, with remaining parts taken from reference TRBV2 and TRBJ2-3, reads EPEVTQTPSHQVTQMGQEVILRCVPISNHLYFYWYRQILGQKVEFLVSFYNNEISEKSEIFDDQFSVERPDGSNFTLKIRSTKLEDSAMYFCASSSGGGADTQYFGPGTRLTVL.